The clone carrying this T cell receptor (beta chain) was seen a handful of times. These data come from a study of T cells of healthy individuals. TCRdb reanalysed the 5' RACE reads using MiXCR and keeps one entry per CDR3 protein. The sample holds about 82,000 distinct CDR3 sequences, more than 5% seen once. The receptor was derived from a female donor in good health.

Here the CDR3 reads CSAREGGTKNNEQFF. The CDR3 bases are TGCAGTGCCAGGGAGGGTGGGACTAAGAACAATGAGCAGTTCTTC. The genes are TRBV20-1 and TRBJ2-1; 7 bases agree with TRBD2. CDR1 DFQATT and CDR2 SNEGSKA come from the germline V gene (reference sequence). Trimming cost V 6 bases and J 5 bases; bases outside gene matches: 13. CDR3 size: 15 residues.